This TCR beta chain was captured in a study of blood T cell repertoires in COVID-19. Study summary: Researchers got acute and convalescent COVID-19 samples from the United States, Italy and Spain. PBMCs, B-cell-depleted T cells, or T cells provided the cDNA or gDNA that made up the material.

Libraries were prepared by immunoSEQ multiplex PCR; TCRdb keeps only in-frame clonotypes and omits some of them. There are around 67,000 clones in the sample; 82% occur only once, and about 16% lies in the top ten. Trimming removed 5 bases from V and 4 bases from J; junction bases left unmatched: 8. The CDR3 totals 16 residues. Germline values: CDR1 KGHDR, CDR2 SFDVKD. The receptor comes from a man at least 80 years old with active COVID-19. Material: peripheral blood. The genes are TRBV24-1 and TRBJ2-2; 8 nucleotides match TRBD1. CDR3 amino acids: CATSAAGQGRTGELFF. CDR3 sequence (DNA): TGTGCCACCAGTGCCGCTGGACAGGGACGCACCGGGGAGCTGTTTTTT.